The TCR beta chain described here comes from a study of chemoradiotherapy in HPV16-positive cancers. Assay: immunoSEQ multiplex PCR; the TCRdb copy retains only in-frame clones and omits some. The table has 6,000 or so clones, 80% to 95% seen once. CDR1 is MDHEN, CDR2 SYDVKM, per germline. V was pared by 4 bases and J by 4 bases, with 16 bases between. The CDR3 runs to 15 residues. The clonotype comes from a human donor with HPV-associated anogenital cancer. The input for sequencing was blood, taken from a patient who underwent chemoradiotherapy. V is TRBV28 and J is TRBJ1-2; no definite D call. The CDR3 sequence is CASSSPPAGIYGYTF. The CDR3 DNA reads TGTGCCAGCAGTTCTCCCCCCGCGGGGATCTATGGCTACACCTTC.